The rows below give T cell receptor beta chains drawn from one sample of a study of shared clonotypes between healthy human individuals. Some clones are missing from TCRdb's copy, which holds only in-frame ones; the method was immunoSEQ multiplex PCR. The table includes about 2.5 million clones, under 95% detected once. Source material: naive CD4+ T cells from PBMCs. The receptors shown here come from a man aged 18 to 30 in good health. Some clones in this sample may be carry-over from other donors' samples. CDR3s include the opening cysteine and the closing phenylalanine or tryptophan. A D gene is named only where the DNA matches it firmly. Some rows mark clone size as missing; the rest say once, few, many or name a class of expanded clone.

>TRBJ1-2|-|TRBV11-3|-|15
CASSLWILTGYGYTF
TGTGCCAGCAGCCTGTGGATTCTCACTGGCTATGGCTACACCTTC
>TRBJ1-1|-|TRBV27|-|13
CASSTGWATEAFF
TGTGCCAGCAGCACAGGGTGGGCCACTGAAGCTTTCTTT
>TRBJ2-2|-|TRBV28|TRBD2|15
CASGLWAGGAGELFF
TGTGCCAGCGGGTTGTGGGCGGGAGGCGCCGGGGAGCTGTTTTTT
>TRBJ1-2|-|TRBV12-5|TRBD1|18
CASGLVQDRVLNNYGYTF
TGTGCTAGTGGTTTGGTACAGGACAGGGTATTGAACAACTATGGCTACACCTTC
>TRBJ1-1|-|TRBV6-1|-|12
CASSEPRAEAFF
TGTGCCAGCAGTGAACCTCGGGCTGAAGCTTTCTTT
>TRBJ2-4|-|TRBV21-1|-|15
CASSNPGLAGNIQYF
TGTGCCAGCAGCAACCCGGGACTAGCGGGGAACATTCAGTACTTC
>TRBJ1-1|-|TRBV10-3|-|13
CAITPNQNTEAFF
TGTGCCATCACACCTAACCAGAACACTGAAGCTTTCTTT
>TRBJ2-6|-|TRBV28|TRBD2|18
CASSSLAGELAGANVLTF
TGTGCCAGCAGTTCCCTAGCGGGAGAACTCGCTGGGGCCAACGTCCTGACTTTC
>TRBJ2-7|-|TRBV19|-|17
CASSIAGNGVGSYEQYF
TGTGCCAGTAGTATAGCAGGGAACGGAGTAGGGTCCTACGAGCAGTACTTC
>TRBJ2-3|-|TRBV5-1|-|15
CASSFTPSGTDTQYF
TGCGCCAGCAGCTTCACACCATCTGGGACAGATACGCAGTATTTT
>TRBJ2-7|-|TRBV5-1|TRBD2|14
CASSQTSPYYEQYF
TGCGCCAGCAGTCAGACTAGCCCTTACTACGAGCAGTACTTC
>TRBJ1-2|-|TRBV15|-|16
CATSRPDTAGDYGYTF
TGTGCCACCAGCAGGCCCGACACGGCAGGGGACTATGGCTACACCTTC
>TRBJ2-7|-|TRBV28|-|12
CASSLNTYEQYF
TGTGCCAGCAGTCTGAACACCTACGAGCAGTACTTC
>TRBJ1-4|-|TRBV7-9|-|16
CASSLSAQYRLEKLFF
TGTGCCAGCAGCTTATCGGCCCAGTACAGGCTTGAAAAACTGTTTTTT
>TRBJ2-5|once|TRBV28|TRBD1|16
CASSAPGTARRETQYF
TGTGCCAGCAGTGCCCCCGGGACAGCCCGTCGGGAGACCCAGTACTTC
>TRBJ2-1|-|TRBV29-1|-|13
CSVLDGPYNEQFF
TGCAGCGTTTTAGACGGGCCGTACAATGAGCAGTTCTTC
>TRBJ2-3|-|TRBV29-1|TRBD2|17
CSVEGTSGSVSTDTQYF
TGCAGCGTTGAGGGTACTAGCGGGAGTGTGAGCACAGATACGCAGTATTTT
>TRBJ1-2|-|TRBV25-1|-|11
CASREDSGYTF
TGTGCCAGCAGGGAGGACAGTGGCTACACCTTC